The rows below give T cell receptor beta chains drawn from one sample of a study of control samples from healthy donors and cancer patients. Profiled with immunoSEQ multiplex PCR; TCRdb holds only in-frame clones, not every one. The repertoire includes about 130,000 clones, 85% to 95% of them detected once, and 8.5% to 10% sits in the top ten. Sequencing was done on a sample of blood. The receptors were sampled from a man aged 18-30 years in good health. The CDR3 runs from the conserved cysteine through the conserved F or W. Fields, in order: V gene, J gene, CDR3 protein.

V: TRBV7-9; J: TRBJ1-3; CDR3: CASSLSGRIVSGNTIYF
V: TRBV2; J: TRBJ2-7; CDR3: CASSDQGGEYEQYF
V: TRBV5-1; J: TRBJ1-2; CDR3: CASSLVQGDSGYTF
V: TRBV10-2; J: TRBJ1-2; CDR3: CASSEYRANYGYTF
V: TRBV6-6; J: TRBJ2-3; CDR3: CASSFGAQRDTQYF
V: TRBV10-3; J: TRBJ1-1; CDR3: CAISAQGGTEAFF
V: TRBV12-5; J: TRBJ1-3; CDR3: CASGLDGSGNTIYF
V: TRBV9; J: TRBJ1-2; CDR3: CASSETTGNYGYTF
V: TRBV27; J: TRBJ2-6; CDR3: CASSLGTSGANVLTF
V: TRBV19; J: TRBJ1-5; CDR3: CASSIRWRTEGPQHF
V: TRBV2; J: TRBJ1-4; CDR3: CASRDTGGGAEKLFF
V: TRBV5-6; J: TRBJ1-1; CDR3: CASSLDLNTEAFF
V: TRBV11-3; J: TRBJ2-6; CDR3: CASSSENGANVLTF
V: TRBV5-8; J: TRBJ2-4; CDR3: CASNPERAQTQYF
V: TRBV7-2; J: TRBJ2-1; CDR3: CASSAPGTSGNNEQFF
V: TRBV19; J: TRBJ1-5; CDR3: CASSLGDGFYQPQHF
V: TRBV10-2; J: TRBJ2-1; CDR3: CASSEPSGGRNEQFF
V: TRBV7-9; J: TRBJ2-5; CDR3: CASSSGPRTGIETQYF
V: TRBV2; J: TRBJ2-3; CDR3: CASRPTSGGLSDTQYF
V: TRBV7-8; J: TRBJ1-1; CDR3: CASSLYRMNTEAFF
V: TRBV6-1; J: TRBJ1-4; CDR3: CASSDTRLSDEKLFF
V: TRBV5-1; J: TRBJ1-1; CDR3: CASSLAFGGSWSGTEAFF
V: TRBV6-5; J: TRBJ1-2; CDR3: CASRPGQVIGYTF
V: TRBV5-1; J: TRBJ1-4; CDR3: CASSLGGATGLGEKLFF
V: TRBV6-6; J: TRBJ1-3; CDR3: CASSLRASSGNTIYF
V: TRBV5-1; J: TRBJ2-5; CDR3: CASRQWTELWETQYF
V: TRBV9; J: TRBJ1-2; CDR3: CASGQGANYGYTF
V: TRBV7-9; J: TRBJ1-2; CDR3: CASSLVGLNYGYTF
V: TRBV6-5; J: TRBJ1-1; CDR3: CASTPPIDRGVEAFF
V: TRBV7-8; J: TRBJ2-1; CDR3: CASSLNRDEQFF
V: TRBV11-2; J: TRBJ1-2; CDR3: CASSLAGKYGYTF
V: TRBV5-1; J: TRBJ1-4; CDR3: CASSDPQGSGEKLFF